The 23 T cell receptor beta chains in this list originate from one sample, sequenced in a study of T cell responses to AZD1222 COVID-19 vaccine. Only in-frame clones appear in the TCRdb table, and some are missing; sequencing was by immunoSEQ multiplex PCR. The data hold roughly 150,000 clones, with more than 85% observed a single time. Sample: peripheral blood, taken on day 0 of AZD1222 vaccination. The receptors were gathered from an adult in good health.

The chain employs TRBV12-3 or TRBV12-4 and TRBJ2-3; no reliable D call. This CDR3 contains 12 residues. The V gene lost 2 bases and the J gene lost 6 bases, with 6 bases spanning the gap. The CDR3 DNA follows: TGTGCCAGCAGTTTAAAAGGGGATACGCAGTATTTT. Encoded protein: CASSLKGDTQYF.

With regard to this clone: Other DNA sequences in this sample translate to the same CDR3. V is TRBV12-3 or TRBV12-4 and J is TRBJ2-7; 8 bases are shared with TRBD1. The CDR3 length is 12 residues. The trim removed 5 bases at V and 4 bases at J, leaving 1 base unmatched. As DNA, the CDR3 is TGTGCCAGCAGTAGGACAGGGTACGAGCAGTACTTC. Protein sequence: CASSRTGYEQYF.

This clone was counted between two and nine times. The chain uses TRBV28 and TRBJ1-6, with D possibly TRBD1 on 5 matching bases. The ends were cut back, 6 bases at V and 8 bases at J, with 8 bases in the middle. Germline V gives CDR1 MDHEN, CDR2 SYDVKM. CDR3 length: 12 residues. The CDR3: CASRRGDSPLHF. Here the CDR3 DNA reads TGTGCCAGCAGACGAGGGGATTCACCCCTCCACTTT.

The CDR3 spells CASSQGTVNSPLHF. For the CDR3, the DNA is TGTGCCAGCAGCCAAGGGACGGTAAATTCACCCCTCCACTTT. The V call is TRBV28, the J call TRBJ1-6; weak D call: TRBD1 (5 bases). The germline gives CDR1 MDHEN, CDR2 SYDVKM. The CDR3 has 14 residues. Trimming took 6 bases from V and 7 from J, leaving 13 bases between them.

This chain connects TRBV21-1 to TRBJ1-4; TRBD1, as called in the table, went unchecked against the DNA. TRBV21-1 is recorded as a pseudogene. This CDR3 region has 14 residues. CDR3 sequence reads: CASTPTGGAEKLFF. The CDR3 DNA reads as TGTGCCAGCACCCCGACAGGGGGAGCTGAAAAACTGTTTTTT.

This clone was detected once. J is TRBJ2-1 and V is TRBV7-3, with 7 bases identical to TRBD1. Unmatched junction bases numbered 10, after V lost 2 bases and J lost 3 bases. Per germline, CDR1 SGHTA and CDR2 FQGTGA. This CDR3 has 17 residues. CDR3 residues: CASSLRLGQGDYNEQFF. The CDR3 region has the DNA TGTGCCAGCAGCTTACGTTTGGGTCAGGGGGACTACAATGAGCAGTTCTTC.

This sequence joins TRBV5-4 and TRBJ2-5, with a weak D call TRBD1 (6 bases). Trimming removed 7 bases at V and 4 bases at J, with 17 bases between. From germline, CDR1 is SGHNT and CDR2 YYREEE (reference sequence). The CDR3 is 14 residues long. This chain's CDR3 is CASHRVGARETQYF. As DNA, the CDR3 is TGTGCCAGCCACAGGGTGGGGGCCAGAGAGACCCAGTACTTC.

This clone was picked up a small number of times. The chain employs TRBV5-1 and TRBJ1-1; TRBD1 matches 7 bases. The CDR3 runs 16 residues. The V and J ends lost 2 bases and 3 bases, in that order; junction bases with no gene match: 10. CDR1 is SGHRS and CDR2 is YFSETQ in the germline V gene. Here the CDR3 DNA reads TGCGCCAGCAGCTTAAACCCCGGGACAGCGGACACTGAAGCTTTCTTT. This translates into CASSLNPGTADTEAFF.

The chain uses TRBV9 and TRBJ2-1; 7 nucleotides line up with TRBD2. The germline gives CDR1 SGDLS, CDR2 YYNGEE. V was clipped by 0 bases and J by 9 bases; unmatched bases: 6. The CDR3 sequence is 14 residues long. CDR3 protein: CASSVVAGVGEQFF. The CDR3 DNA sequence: TGTGCCAGCAGCGTAGTGGCGGGAGTCGGTGAGCAGTTCTTC.

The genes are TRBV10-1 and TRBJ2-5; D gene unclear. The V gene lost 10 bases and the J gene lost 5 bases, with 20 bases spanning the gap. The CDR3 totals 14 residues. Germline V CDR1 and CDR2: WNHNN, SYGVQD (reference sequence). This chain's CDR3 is CATSPAGPWETQYF. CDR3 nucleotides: TGCGCCACTTCCCCAGCAGGACCTTGGGAGACCCAGTACTTC.

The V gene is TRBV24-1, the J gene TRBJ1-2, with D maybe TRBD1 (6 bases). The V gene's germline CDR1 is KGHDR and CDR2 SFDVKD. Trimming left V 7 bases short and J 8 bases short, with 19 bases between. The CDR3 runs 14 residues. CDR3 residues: CATSPGALPHGYTF. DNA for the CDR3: TGTGCCACCAGCCCAGGGGCCCTTCCCCACGGCTACACCTTC.

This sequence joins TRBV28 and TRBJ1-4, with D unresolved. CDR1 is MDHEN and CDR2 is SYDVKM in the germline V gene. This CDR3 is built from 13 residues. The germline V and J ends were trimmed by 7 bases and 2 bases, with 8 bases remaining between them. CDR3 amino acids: CASTSLTNEKLFF. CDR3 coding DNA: TGTGCCAGCACCTCGCTGACTAATGAAAAACTGTTTTTT. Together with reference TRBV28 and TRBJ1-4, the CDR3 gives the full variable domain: DVKVTQSSRYLVKRTGEKVFLECVQDMDHENMFWYRQDPGLGLRLIYFSYDVKMKEKGDIPEGYSVSREKKERFSLILESASTNQTSMYLCASTSLTNEKLFFGSGTQLSVL.

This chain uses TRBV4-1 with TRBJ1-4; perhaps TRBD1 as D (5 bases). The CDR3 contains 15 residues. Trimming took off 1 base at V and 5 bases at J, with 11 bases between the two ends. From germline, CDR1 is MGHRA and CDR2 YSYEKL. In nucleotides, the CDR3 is TGCGCCAGCAGCCAAGGTTGGGGCGAAAATGAAAAACTGTTTTTT. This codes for CASSQGWGENEKLFF.

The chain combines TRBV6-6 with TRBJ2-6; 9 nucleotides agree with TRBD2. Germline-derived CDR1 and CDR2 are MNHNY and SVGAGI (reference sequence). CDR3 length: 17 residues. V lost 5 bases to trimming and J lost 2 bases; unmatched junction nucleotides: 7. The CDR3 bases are TGTGCCAGCAGTCACCGACTAGCGGCTGCTGGGGCCAACGTCCTGACTTTC. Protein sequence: CASSHRLAAAGANVLTF.

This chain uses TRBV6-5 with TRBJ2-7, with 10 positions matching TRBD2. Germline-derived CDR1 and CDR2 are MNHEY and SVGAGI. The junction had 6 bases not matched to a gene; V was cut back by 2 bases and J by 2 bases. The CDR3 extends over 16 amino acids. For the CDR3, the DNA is TGTGCCAGCAGTTACGTAACTAGCGGGATCCCCTACGAGCAGTACTTC. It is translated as CASSYVTSGIPYEQYF.

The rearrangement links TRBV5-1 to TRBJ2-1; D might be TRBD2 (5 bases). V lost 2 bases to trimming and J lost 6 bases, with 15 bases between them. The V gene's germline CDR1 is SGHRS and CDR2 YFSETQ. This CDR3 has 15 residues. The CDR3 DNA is TGCGCCAGCAGCTTAGGCGGTAGCGTCATCAATGAGCAGTTCTTC. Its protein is CASSLGGSVINEQFF.

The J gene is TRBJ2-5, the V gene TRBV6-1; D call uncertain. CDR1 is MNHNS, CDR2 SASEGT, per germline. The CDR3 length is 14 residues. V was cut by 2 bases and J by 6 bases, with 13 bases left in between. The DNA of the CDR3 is TGTGCCAGCAGTGAACAAGAAACCCGGCAGACCCAGTACTTC. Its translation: CASSEQETRQTQYF.

The CDR3: CASSDLRGNTGELFF. DNA for the CDR3: TGTGCCAGCAGTGATCTCCGTGGGAACACCGGGGAGCTGTTTTTT. The V and J genes are TRBV25-1 and TRBJ2-2; D ambiguous. Germline V gene sequence: CDR1 MGHDK, CDR2 SYGVNS. V was clipped by 3 bases and J by 1 base, with 9 bases between them. The CDR3 contains 15 residues.

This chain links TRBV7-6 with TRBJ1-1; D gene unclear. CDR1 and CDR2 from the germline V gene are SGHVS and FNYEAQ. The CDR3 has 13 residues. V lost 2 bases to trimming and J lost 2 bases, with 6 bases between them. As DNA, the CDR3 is TGTGCCAGCAGCTTAACACGAAACACTGAAGCTTTCTTT. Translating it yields CASSLTRNTEAFF.

The CDR3 protein is CASSPGANEKLFF. DNA for the CDR3: TGTGCCAGCAGCCCCGGGGCCAATGAAAAACTGTTTTTT. The V call is TRBV4-2, the J call TRBJ1-4, with a weak D call TRBD1 (5 bases). The CDR3 has 13 residues. CDR1 is LGHNA and CDR2 is YNFKEQ in the germline V gene. Trimming left V 4 bases short and J 5 bases short, with 8 bases between.

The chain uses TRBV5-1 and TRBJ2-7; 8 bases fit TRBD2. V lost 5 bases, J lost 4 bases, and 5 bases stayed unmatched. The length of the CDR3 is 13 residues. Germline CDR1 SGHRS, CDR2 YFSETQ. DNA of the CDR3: TGCGCCAGCAGGGGAGCGGGAGTTTACGAGCAGTACTTC. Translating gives CASRGAGVYEQYF.

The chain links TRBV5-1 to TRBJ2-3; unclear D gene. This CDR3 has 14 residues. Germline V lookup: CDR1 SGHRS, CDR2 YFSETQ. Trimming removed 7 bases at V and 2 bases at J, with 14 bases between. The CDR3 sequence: CASRPRSPTDTQYF. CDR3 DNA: TGCGCCAGCCGCCCCCGATCCCCCACAGATACGCAGTATTTT.

CDR3 nucleotide sequence: TGTGCTTCGGAGGACACCGGGGAGCTGTTTTTT. It yields the protein CASEDTGELFF. The V call is TRBV4-2, the J call TRBJ2-2, with D possibly matching TRBD2 (5 bases). CDR3 length equals 11 residues. The V gene's germline CDR1 is LGHNA and CDR2 YNFKEQ.